The entry below gives a single T cell receptor (beta chain) sequence along with its context. Sequencing used immunoSEQ multiplex PCR; TCRdb keeps in-frame clones, though not all of them. The data hold around 52,000 clones, with roughly nine tenths observed a single time. This sample was included in a study of blood T cell repertoires in COVID-19. The CDR3 is made up of 17 amino acids. The V gene end was trimmed by 4 bases and the J gene end by 6 bases; junction bases not matched to a gene: 8. Germline V CDR1 and CDR2: LGHDT, YNNKEL (reference sequence). The rearrangement uses TRBV3-1 (or the pseudogene TRBV3-2) and TRBJ2-2, with TRBD2 matching 13 bases. The origin of this receptor is a woman older than 75 with acute or convalescent COVID-19. Input material: peripheral blood. In DNA, the CDR3 is TGTGCCAGCAGCCGGACTAGCGGGGGCCAGGGCGCCGGGGAGCTGTTTTTT. Its protein product is CASSRTSGGQGAGELFF.